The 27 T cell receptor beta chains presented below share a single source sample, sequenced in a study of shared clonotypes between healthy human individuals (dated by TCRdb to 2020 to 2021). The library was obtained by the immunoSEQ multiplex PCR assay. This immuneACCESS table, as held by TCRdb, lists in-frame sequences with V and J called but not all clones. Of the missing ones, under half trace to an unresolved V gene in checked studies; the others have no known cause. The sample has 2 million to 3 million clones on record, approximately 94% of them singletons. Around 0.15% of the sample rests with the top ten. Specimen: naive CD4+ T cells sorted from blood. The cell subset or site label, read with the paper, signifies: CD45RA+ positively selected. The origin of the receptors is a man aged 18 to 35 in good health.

The CDR3 bases are TGTGCCAGCAGCTTATCAGCGGGGGGCCCCGGGGAGCTGTTTTTT. Its protein product is CASSLSAGGPGELFF. The chain links TRBV7-2 to TRBJ2-2, with 9 bases identical to TRBD2. V gave up 2 bases and J gave up 6 bases; unmatched junction bases: 4. CDR3 length equals 15 residues. Per germline, CDR1 SGHTA and CDR2 FQGNSA. Supplemented by reference TRBV7-2 and TRBJ2-2, the full variable domain reads GAGVSQSPSNKVTEKGKDVELRCDPISGHTALYWYRQSLGQGLEFLIYFQGNSAPDKSGLPSDRFSAERTGGSVSTLTIQRTQQEDSAVYLCASSLSAGGPGELFFGEGSRLTVL.

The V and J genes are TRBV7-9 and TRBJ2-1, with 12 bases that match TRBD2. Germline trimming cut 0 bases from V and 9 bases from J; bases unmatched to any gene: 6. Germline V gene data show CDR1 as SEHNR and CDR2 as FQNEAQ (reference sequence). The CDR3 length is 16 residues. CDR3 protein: CASSLALAGGFGEQFF. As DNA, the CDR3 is TGTGCCAGCAGCTTAGCTCTAGCGGGAGGGTTTGGTGAGCAGTTCTTC.

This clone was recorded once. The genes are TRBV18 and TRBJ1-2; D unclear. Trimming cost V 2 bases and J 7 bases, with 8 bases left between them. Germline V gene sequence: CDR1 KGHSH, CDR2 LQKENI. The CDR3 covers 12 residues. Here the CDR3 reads CASSPNAAGYTF. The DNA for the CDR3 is TGTGCCAGCTCACCAAATGCAGCTGGCTACACCTTC.

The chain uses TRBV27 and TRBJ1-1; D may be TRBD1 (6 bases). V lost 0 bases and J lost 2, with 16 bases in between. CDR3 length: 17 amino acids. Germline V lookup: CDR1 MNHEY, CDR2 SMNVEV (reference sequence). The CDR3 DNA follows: TGTGCCAGCAGTTTATCGAGCTTGGGGGGGCGTAACACTGAAGCTTTCTTT. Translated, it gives CASSLSSLGGRNTEAFF.

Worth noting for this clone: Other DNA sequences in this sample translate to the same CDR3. CDR3 sequence: CASSLERGSGANVLTF. As DNA, the CDR3 is TGCGCCAGCAGTCTGGAGAGGGGAAGTGGGGCCAACGTCCTGACTTTC. The rearrangement uses TRBV5-1 and TRBJ2-6, with D possibly being TRBD1 or TRBD2 (5 bases each). The CDR3 sequence is 16 residues long. Trimming removed 5 bases from V and 3 bases from J, with 15 bases in between. Germline V gives CDR1 SGHRS, CDR2 YFSETQ.

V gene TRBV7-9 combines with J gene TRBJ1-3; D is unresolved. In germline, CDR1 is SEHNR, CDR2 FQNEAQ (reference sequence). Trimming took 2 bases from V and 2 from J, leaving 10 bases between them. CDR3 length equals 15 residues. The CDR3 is CASSLRRMAGNTIYF. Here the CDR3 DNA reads TGTGCCAGCAGCTTAAGGAGAATGGCTGGAAACACCATATATTTT.

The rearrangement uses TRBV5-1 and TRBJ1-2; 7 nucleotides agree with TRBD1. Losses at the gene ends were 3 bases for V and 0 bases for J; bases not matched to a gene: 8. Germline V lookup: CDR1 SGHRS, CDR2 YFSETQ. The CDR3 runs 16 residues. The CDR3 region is CASSWGDSPPNYGYTF. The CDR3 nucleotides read TGCGCCAGCAGCTGGGGGGACAGCCCGCCTAACTATGGCTACACCTTC.

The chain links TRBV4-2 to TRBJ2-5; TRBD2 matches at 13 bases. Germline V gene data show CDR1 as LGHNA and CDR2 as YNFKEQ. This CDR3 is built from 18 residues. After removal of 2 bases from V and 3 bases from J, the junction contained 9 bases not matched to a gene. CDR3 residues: CASSQPRTSGGLEETQYF. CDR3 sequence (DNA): TGTGCCAGCAGCCAACCCCGGACTAGCGGGGGATTGGAAGAGACCCAGTACTTC.

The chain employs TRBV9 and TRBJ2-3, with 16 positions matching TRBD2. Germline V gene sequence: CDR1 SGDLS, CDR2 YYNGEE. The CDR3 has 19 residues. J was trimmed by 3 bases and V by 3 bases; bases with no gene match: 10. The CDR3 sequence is CASSGGLAGGPSWTDTQYF. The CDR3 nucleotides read TGTGCCAGCAGCGGGGGACTAGCGGGAGGGCCCTCTTGGACAGATACGCAGTATTTT. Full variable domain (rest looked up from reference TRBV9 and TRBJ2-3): DSGVTQTPKHLITATGQRVTLRCSPRSGDLSVYWYQQSLDQGLQFLIQYYNGEERAKGNILERFSAQQFPDLHSELNLSSLELGDSALYFCASSGGLAGGPSWTDTQYFGPGTRLTVL.

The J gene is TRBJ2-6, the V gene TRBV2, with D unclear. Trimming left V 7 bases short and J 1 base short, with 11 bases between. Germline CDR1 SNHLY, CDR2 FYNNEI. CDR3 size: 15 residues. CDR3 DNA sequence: TGTGCCAGCATCCCCGGTCGATCTGGGGCCAACGTCCTGACTTTC. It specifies CASIPGRSGANVLTF.

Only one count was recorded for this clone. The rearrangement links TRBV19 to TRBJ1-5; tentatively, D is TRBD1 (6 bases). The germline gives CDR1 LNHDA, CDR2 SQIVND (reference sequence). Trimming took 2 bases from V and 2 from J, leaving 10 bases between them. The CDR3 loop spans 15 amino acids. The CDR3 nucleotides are TGTGCCAGTAGTATACGGGGGGCGGGCAATCAGCCCCAGCATTTT. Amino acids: CASSIRGAGNQPQHF.

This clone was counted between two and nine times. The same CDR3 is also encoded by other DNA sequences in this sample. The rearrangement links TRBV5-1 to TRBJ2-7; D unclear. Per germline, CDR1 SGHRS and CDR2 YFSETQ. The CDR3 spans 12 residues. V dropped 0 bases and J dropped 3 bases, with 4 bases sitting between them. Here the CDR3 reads CASSLDDYEQYF. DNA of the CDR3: TGCGCCAGCAGCTTGGACGACTACGAGCAGTACTTC.

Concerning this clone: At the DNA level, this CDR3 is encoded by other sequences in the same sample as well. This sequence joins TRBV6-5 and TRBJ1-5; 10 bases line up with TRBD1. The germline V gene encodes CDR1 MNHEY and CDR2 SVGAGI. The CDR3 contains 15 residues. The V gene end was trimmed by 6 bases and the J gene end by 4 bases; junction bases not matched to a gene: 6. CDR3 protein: CASRAGTGVNQPQHF. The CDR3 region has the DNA TGTGCCAGCAGGGCCGGGACAGGGGTAAATCAGCCCCAGCATTTT.

DNA of the CDR3: TGTGCCAGCAGCGTAGCCCTGGGGGACACCCAAGAGACCCAGTACTTC. Encoded protein: CASSVALGDTQETQYF. The chain couples TRBV9 to TRBJ2-5, with a tentative D call TRBD1 (6 bases). V dropped 0 bases and J dropped 1 base, with 13 bases sitting between them. The CDR3 length is 16 residues. Germline CDR1 reads SGDLS; CDR2 reads YYNGEE.

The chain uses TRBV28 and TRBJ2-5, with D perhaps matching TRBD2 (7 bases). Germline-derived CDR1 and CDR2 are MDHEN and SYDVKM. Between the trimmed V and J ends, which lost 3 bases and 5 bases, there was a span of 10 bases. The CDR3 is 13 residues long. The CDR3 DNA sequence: TGTGCCAGCAGTTTCGGGGGGCAGGAGACCCAGTACTTC. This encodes CASSFGGQETQYF.

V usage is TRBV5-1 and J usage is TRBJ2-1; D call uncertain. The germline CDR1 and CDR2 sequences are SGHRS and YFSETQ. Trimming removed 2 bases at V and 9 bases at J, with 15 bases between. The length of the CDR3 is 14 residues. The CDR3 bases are TGCGCCAGCAGCTTTAGGACGTCCGATGCTGAGCAGTTCTTC. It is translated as CASSFRTSDAEQFF.

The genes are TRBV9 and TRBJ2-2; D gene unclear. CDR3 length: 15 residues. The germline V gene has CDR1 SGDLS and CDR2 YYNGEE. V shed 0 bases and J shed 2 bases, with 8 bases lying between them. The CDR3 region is CASSVASDNTGELFF. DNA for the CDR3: TGTGCCAGCAGCGTAGCTTCGGACAACACCGGGGAGCTGTTTTTT.

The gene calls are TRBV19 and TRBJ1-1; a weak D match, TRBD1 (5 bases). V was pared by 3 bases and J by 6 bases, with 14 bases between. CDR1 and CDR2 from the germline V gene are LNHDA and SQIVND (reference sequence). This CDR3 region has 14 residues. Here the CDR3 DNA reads TGTGCCAGTAGTATGGGACGACCACCCCCTGAAGCTTTCTTT. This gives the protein CASSMGRPPPEAFF.

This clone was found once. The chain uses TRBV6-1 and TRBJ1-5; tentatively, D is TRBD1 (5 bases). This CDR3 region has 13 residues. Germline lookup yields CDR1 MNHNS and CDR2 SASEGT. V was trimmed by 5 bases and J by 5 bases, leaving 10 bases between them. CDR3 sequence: CASSWDRYQPQHF. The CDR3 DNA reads TGTGCCAGCAGTTGGGACCGGTATCAGCCCCAGCATTTT.

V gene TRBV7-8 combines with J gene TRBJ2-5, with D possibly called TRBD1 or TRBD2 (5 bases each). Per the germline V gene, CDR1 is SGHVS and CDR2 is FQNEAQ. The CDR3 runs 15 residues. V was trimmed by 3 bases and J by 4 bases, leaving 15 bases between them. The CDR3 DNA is TGTGCCAGCAGCTTTAGGGACGCCTCTGGAGAGACCCAGTACTTC. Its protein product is CASSFRDASGETQYF.

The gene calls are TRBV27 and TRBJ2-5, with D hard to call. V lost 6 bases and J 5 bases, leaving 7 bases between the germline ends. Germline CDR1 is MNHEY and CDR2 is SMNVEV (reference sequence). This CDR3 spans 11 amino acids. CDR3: CASSLVETQYF. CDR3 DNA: TGTGCCAGCAGCCTTGTGGAGACCCAGTACTTC.

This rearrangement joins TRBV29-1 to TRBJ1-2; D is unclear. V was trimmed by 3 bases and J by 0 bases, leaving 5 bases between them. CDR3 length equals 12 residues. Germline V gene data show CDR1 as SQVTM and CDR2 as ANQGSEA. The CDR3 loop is CSVEAANYGYTF. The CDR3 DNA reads TGCAGCGTTGAGGCAGCTAACTATGGCTACACCTTC.

For the CDR3, the DNA is TGTGCCAGCAGCATCACCGGGACTGGTGCAGATACGCAGTATTTT. This gives the protein CASSITGTGADTQYF. This chain links TRBV7-6 with TRBJ2-3; TRBD2 might be the D (6 bases). The CDR3 runs 15 residues. Germline loops: CDR1 SGHVS, CDR2 FNYEAQ. The V gene lost 5 bases and the J gene lost 4 bases, with 16 bases spanning the gap.

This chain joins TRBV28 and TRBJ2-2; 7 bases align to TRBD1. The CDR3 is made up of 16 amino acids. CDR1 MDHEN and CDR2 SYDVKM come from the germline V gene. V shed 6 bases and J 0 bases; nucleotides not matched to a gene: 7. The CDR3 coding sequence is TGTGCCAGCAGGCCCGGACAGGTAGCGAACACCGGGGAGCTGTTTTTT. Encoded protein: CASRPGQVANTGELFF. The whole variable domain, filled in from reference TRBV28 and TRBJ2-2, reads DVKVTQSSRYLVKRTGEKVFLECVQDMDHENMFWYRQDPGLGLRLIYFSYDVKMKEKGDIPEGYSVSREKKERFSLILESASTNQTSMYLCASRPGQVANTGELFFGEGSRLTVL.

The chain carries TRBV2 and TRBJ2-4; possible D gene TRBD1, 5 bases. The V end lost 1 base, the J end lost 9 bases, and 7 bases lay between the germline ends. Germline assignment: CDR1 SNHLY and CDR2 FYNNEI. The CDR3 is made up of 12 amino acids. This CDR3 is CASSEEGVIQYF. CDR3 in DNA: TGTGCCAGCAGTGAAGAAGGGGTCATTCAGTACTTC.

CDR3 amino acids: CAIRRQGNTEAFF. The CDR3 bases are TGTGCCATCAGACGACAAGGGAACACTGAAGCTTTCTTT. This sequence joins TRBV10-3 and TRBJ1-1; D gene unclear. CDR1 ENHRY and CDR2 SYGVKD come from the germline V gene. CDR3 length: 13 residues. V gave up 6 bases and J gave up 1 base, with 9 bases separating them.

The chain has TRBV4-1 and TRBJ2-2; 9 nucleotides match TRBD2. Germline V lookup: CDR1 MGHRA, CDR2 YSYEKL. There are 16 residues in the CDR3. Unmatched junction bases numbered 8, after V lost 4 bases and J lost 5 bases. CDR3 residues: CASSLSAGGYTGELFF. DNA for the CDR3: TGCGCCAGCAGCCTCTCAGCGGGGGGTTATACCGGGGAGCTGTTTTTT.